One and the same sample provided the 17 T cell receptor beta chains below, sequenced in a study of blood T cell repertoires in COVID-19 (dated by TCRdb to 2018 to 2021). Libraries were constructed by the immunoSEQ multiplex PCR assay. TCRdb mirrors the immuneACCESS table, restricted to in-frame sequences. Some clones are absent from its copies; in checked studies, under half trace to an unresolved V gene, and the reason for the others is unknown. Across this sample there are about 61,000 clones, with around nine tenths seen only once. Over 20% of the sample comes from the top ten. Sequencing was carried out using peripheral blood. These receptors originate from a woman aged 45-59 years with active or convalescent COVID-19.

The chain carries TRBV3-1 (or the pseudogene TRBV3-2) and TRBJ1-1; no definite D call. V was shortened by 4 bases and J by 5 bases, with 8 bases between the two germline ends. Germline CDR1 reads LGHDT; CDR2 reads YNNKEL (reference sequence). There are 12 residues in the CDR3. CDR3 in amino acids: CASSLAGTEAFF. The DNA for the CDR3 is TGTGCCAGCAGCCTTGCGGGTACTGAAGCTTTCTTT.

This sequence joins TRBV7-9 and TRBJ2-3; 8 bases line up with TRBD1. The CDR3 totals 15 residues. Germline V gene data show CDR1 as SEHNR and CDR2 as FQNEAQ (reference sequence). With 3 bases clipped from V and 5 bases from J, the junction kept 7 bases outside the gene matches. The CDR3 DNA is TGTGCCAGCAGCTTGGGGAACACAGGGGGAGATACGCAGTATTTT. This sequence encodes CASSLGNTGGDTQYF.

This sequence joins TRBV2 and TRBJ2-7, with 10 bases fitting TRBD2. V trimming: 8 bases; J trimming: 2 bases; junction bases outside the gene matches: 6. This CDR3 is 14 amino acids long. Per germline, CDR1 SNHLY and CDR2 FYNNEI. CDR3 amino acids: CASEGLAVTYEQYF. For the CDR3, the DNA is TGTGCCAGCGAAGGACTAGCGGTAACCTACGAGCAGTACTTC.

V and J are TRBV2 and TRBJ2-7; 7 bases fit TRBD2. The CDR3 runs 15 residues. Germline CDR1 reads SNHLY; CDR2 reads FYNNEI. V shed 2 bases, J shed 4 bases, and the junction held 8 bases outside the gene matches. The DNA of the CDR3 is TGTGCCAGCAGTGAAATCGCGGGAGCGAGTTACGAGCAGTACTTC. This translates into CASSEIAGASYEQYF.

This chain joins TRBV14 and TRBJ2-7; the match to TRBD1 covers 7 bases. CDR3 length: 15 amino acids. The trim removed 4 bases at V and 1 base at J, leaving 7 bases unmatched. Germline assignment: CDR1 SGHDN and CDR2 FVKESK. Here the CDR3 DNA reads TGTGCCAGCAGCCCATTAGGGGGACAGTCCTACGAGCAGTACTTC. Its translation: CASSPLGGQSYEQYF.

This sequence joins TRBV5-4 and TRBJ2-3; 8 positions agree with TRBD1. Germline trimming cut 4 bases from V and 3 bases from J; bases unmatched to any gene: 10. The germline V gene has CDR1 SGHNT and CDR2 YYREEE (reference sequence). The CDR3 has 16 residues. The chain's CDR3 is CASSLILDRVTDTQYF. The CDR3 bases are TGTGCCAGCAGCCTCATACTGGACAGGGTTACAGATACGCAGTATTTT.

This clone appeared once. The genes are TRBV10-3 and TRBJ2-7, with 8 bases aligning to TRBD2. With 5 bases clipped from V and 3 bases from J, the junction kept 6 bases outside the gene matches. The CDR3 is 14 amino acids. Germline V lookup: CDR1 ENHRY, CDR2 SYGVKD. This CDR3 is CAISYGGGLYEQYF. For the CDR3, the DNA is TGTGCCATCAGTTACGGGGGGGGGCTCTACGAGCAGTACTTC.

This clone was observed a few times. The genes are TRBV5-1 and TRBJ1-2; a weak D match, TRBD1 (6 bases). V was trimmed by 5 bases and J by 0 bases, leaving 14 bases between them. The germline gives CDR1 SGHRS, CDR2 YFSETQ. The CDR3 extends over 15 amino acids. The CDR3 region is CASRRSDSTNYGYTF. In DNA form, the CDR3 reads TGCGCCAGCAGACGATCGGACAGTACTAACTATGGCTACACCTTC. The full variable domain, with the rest looked up from reference TRBV5-1 and TRBJ1-2, is KAGVTQTPRYLIKTRGQQVTLSCSPISGHRSVSWYQQTPGQGLQFLFEYFSETQRNKGNFPGRFSGRQFSNSRSEMNVSTLELGDSALYLCASRRSDSTNYGYTFGSGTRLTVV.

With respect to this clone: One end of the junction fails to match germline, which may point to a read error. Other DNA sequences of this sample code for an identical CDR3. The J gene is TRBJ1-1, the V gene TRBV19; a possible D gene is TRBD1 (5 bases). Germline CDR1 reads LNHDA; CDR2 reads SQIVND (reference sequence). CDR3 length: 16 residues. This CDR3 is CASVHWGSLQDTEAFF. CDR3 nucleotide sequence: TGTGCCAGCGTTCATTGGGGCAGTCTCCAGGACACTGAGGCTTTCTTT.

The chain employs TRBV12-3 or TRBV12-4 and TRBJ2-7; TRBD2 is a possible D gene (6 bases). Between the trimmed V and J ends, which lost 9 bases and 7 bases, there was a span of 19 bases. The CDR3 is made up of 13 amino acids. The CDR3 reads CASGIGGDLEQYF. CDR3 in DNA: TGTGCCAGTGGTATTGGCGGGGACTTAGAGCAGTACTTC.

J is TRBJ2-7 and V is TRBV2; no clear D. Between the trimmed V and J ends, which lost 3 bases and 4 bases, there was a span of 16 bases. Germline V gene lookup returns CDR1 SNHLY and CDR2 FYNNEI. This CDR3 has 15 residues. The CDR3 reads CASSELKLSWYEQYF. CDR3 nucleotide sequence: TGTGCCAGCAGTGAGCTAAAACTATCCTGGTACGAGCAGTACTTC.

The J gene is TRBJ2-7, the V gene TRBV28, with D maybe TRBD2 (5 bases). Looked up from germline, CDR1 is MDHEN and CDR2 is SYDVKM. The CDR3 spans 15 residues. V was trimmed by 5 bases and J by 5 bases, leaving 19 bases between them. The CDR3 loop is CASSPPVPGIDEQYF. CDR3 DNA sequence: TGTGCCAGCAGTCCCCCGGTCCCGGGGATCGACGAGCAGTACTTC. The full variable domain, in which reference TRBV28 and TRBJ2-7 provide the parts outside the CDR3, is DVKVTQSSRYLVKRTGEKVFLECVQDMDHENMFWYRQDPGLGLRLIYFSYDVKMKEKGDIPEGYSVSREKKERFSLILESASTNQTSMYLCASSPPVPGIDEQYFGPGTRLTVT.

CDR3 residues: CASSTSGLAGDTQYF. Here the CDR3 DNA reads TGTGCCAGCAGCACCTCGGGACTAGCGGGAGATACGCAGTATTTT. The chain combines TRBV21-1 with TRBJ2-3; the table names TRBD2, a call not compared with the DNA. TRBV21-1 constitutes a pseudogene. The CDR3 sequence is 15 residues long.

V is TRBV2 and J is TRBJ2-4, with a weak D call TRBD2 (5 bases). Germline V gives CDR1 SNHLY, CDR2 FYNNEI. The CDR3 has 13 residues. The V end lost 4 bases, the J end lost 10 bases, and 14 bases lay between the germline ends. This CDR3 is CASSGGLTGIQYF. For the CDR3, the DNA is TGTGCCAGCAGTGGTGGACTCACGGGTATTCAGTACTTC.

V usage is TRBV3-1 (or the pseudogene TRBV3-2) and J usage is TRBJ1-2; D perhaps matches TRBD1 (5 bases). This CDR3 spans 15 amino acids. With 3 bases removed from V and 6 bases from J, the gap between germline ends came to 17 bases. CDR1 is LGHDT, CDR2 YNNKEL, per germline (reference sequence). CDR3 region: CASSHEPGTTHGYTF. For the CDR3, the DNA is TGTGCCAGCAGCCACGAGCCCGGGACTACGCATGGCTACACCTTC.

The chain carries TRBV5-6 and TRBJ1-2; D perhaps matches TRBD1 (5 bases). V was trimmed by 0 bases and J by 4 bases, leaving 7 bases between them. The CDR3 loop spans 13 amino acids. Germline V gene sequence: CDR1 SGHDT, CDR2 YYEEEE. The chain's CDR3 is CASSLGRAYGYTF. Here the CDR3 DNA reads TGTGCCAGCAGCTTGGGCAGGGCCTATGGCTACACCTTC.

The chain couples TRBV2 to TRBJ1-1, with TRBD1 matching 11 bases. The CDR3 extends over 15 amino acids. The V gene end was trimmed by 5 bases and the J gene end by 5 bases; junction bases not matched to a gene: 7. Germline CDR1 and CDR2: SNHLY and FYNNEI. CDR3 sequence reads: CASSTGTGGWTEAFF. CDR3 nucleotides: TGTGCCAGCAGTACTGGGACAGGGGGTTGGACTGAAGCTTTCTTT.